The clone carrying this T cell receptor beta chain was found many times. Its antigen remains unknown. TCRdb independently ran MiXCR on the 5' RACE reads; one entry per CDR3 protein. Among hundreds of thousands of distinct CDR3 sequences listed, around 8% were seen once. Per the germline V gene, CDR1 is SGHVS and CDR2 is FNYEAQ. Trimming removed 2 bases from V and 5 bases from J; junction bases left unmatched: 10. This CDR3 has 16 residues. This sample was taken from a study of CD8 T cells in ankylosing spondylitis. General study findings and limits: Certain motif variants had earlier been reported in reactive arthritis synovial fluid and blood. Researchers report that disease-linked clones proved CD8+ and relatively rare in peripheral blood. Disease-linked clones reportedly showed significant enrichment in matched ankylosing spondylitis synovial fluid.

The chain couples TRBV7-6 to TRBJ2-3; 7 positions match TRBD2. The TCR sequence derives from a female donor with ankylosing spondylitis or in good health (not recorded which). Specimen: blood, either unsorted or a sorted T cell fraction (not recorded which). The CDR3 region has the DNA TGTGCCAGCAGCTTATCGGGAGCGGGAACGGGAGATACGCAGTATTTT. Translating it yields CASSLSGAGTGDTQYF.